This T cell receptor (beta chain) was sequenced during a study of shared clonotypes between healthy human individuals. Some clones are missing from TCRdb's copy, which holds only in-frame ones; the method was immunoSEQ multiplex PCR. The data show 600,000 to 750,000 clones, with approximately 72% seen just once and around 1.7% held by the top ten. The CDR3 has 18 residues. The V gene lost 6 bases and the J gene lost 0 bases, with 24 bases spanning the gap. The rearrangement links TRBV23-1 to TRBJ2-7; D possibly corresponds to TRBD1 (6 bases). TRBV23-1 is an ORF for which the function is uncertain. The TCR sequence derives from a woman aged 25 to 39 in good health. Sequencing input: memory CD4+ T cells sorted from blood. The subset: CD45RA-negative fraction. The CDR3 loop is CASSLYHFRDNNSYEQYF. For the CDR3, the DNA is TGCGCCAGCAGCCTATACCACTTCCGGGACAATAACTCCTACGAGCAGTACTTC.